The entry below describes one T cell receptor beta chain. Method: immunoSEQ multiplex PCR; TCRdb's copy keeps in-frame clones and lacks some. This sample carries some 400,000 clones, roughly 92% of them seen once, and the ten largest clones take about 0.9%. These data come from a study of blood T cell repertoires in COVID-19. On the study more broadly: Spain, Italy and the United States supplied samples that represented acute and convalescent COVID-19. Sources were T cells, B-cell-depleted T cells, or PBMCs; the material itself was cDNA or gDNA.

This CDR3 is 15 amino acids long. CDR1 is SGHRS, CDR2 YFSETQ, per germline. V lost 1 base to trimming and J lost 4 bases; unmatched junction nucleotides: 5. The clonotype was recovered from a woman between 40 and 50 years old who had been exposed to COVID-19. Sequenced input: PBMCs or T cells enriched from blood (not recorded which). This rearrangement joins TRBV5-1 to TRBJ2-7; 10 positions match TRBD1. The CDR3 DNA is TGCGCCAGCAGCTTGTTTGGGACAGGGGTGTACGAGCAGTACTTC. Its translation is CASSLFGTGVYEQYF. The full variable domain, with the rest looked up from reference TRBV5-1 and TRBJ2-7, is KAGVTQTPRYLIKTRGQQVTLSCSPISGHRSVSWYQQTPGQGLQFLFEYFSETQRNKGNFPGRFSGRQFSNSRSEMNVSTLELGDSALYLCASSLFGTGVYEQYFGPGTRLTVT.